The entry that follows covers one T cell receptor beta chain sequence. Germline V gene sequence: CDR1 KGHSH, CDR2 LQKENI. The V end was cut by 3 bases, the J end by 4 bases, with 8 bases between. The CDR3 runs 13 residues. The data derive from a study of shared clonotypes between healthy human individuals. Profiled with immunoSEQ multiplex PCR; TCRdb holds only in-frame clones, not every one. The repertoire holds fewer than 1.8 million clones, approximately 98.5% seen once, with about 0.35% in the top ten. Sequenced input: naive CD4+ T cells sorted from blood. The subset: CD45RA+ positively selected. The chain recombines TRBV18 with TRBJ2-3; D gene ambiguous. This TCR came from a man aged 25 to 40 in good health. The CDR3 loop is CASSPVNSDTQYF. CDR3 nucleotides: TGTGCCAGCTCACCGGTTAATTCAGATACGCAGTATTTT.